The 20 T cell receptor beta chains below were found in one sample sequenced in a study of Graves' ophthalmopathy and Graves' hyperthyroidism. The sequenced template was RNA, covering the TCR beta CDR3 region. The first round was an RT-PCR with HTBI primers, and the second round was a multiplex PCR. MiXCR, applied by TCRdb to the multiplex PCR reads, yields one record per CDR3 protein. The sample consists of 200,000 to 300,000 distinct CDR3 sequences, less than 55% of them appearing once. The source material was peripheral blood. These receptor sequences come from an adult man with Graves' ophthalmopathy.

This clonotype was observed a few times. The chain recombines TRBV2 with TRBJ2-2; 8 bases align to TRBD1. Unmatched junction bases numbered 4, after V lost 6 bases and J lost 1 base. The CDR3 sequence is 15 residues long. Per germline, CDR1 SNHLY and CDR2 FYNNEI. The CDR3 protein is CASRPGQVNTGELFF. The DNA of the CDR3 is TGTGCCAGCAGGCCGGGACAGGTGAACACCGGGGAGCTGTTTTTT.

This rearrangement joins TRBV7-8 to TRBJ2-2; 11 nucleotides align to TRBD2. The CDR3 is 16 residues long. J lost 0 bases, V lost 3 bases, and 0 bases had no gene match. Germline assignment: CDR1 SGHVS and CDR2 FQNEAQ. Here the CDR3 DNA reads TGTGCCAGCAGCTTGGGACTAGCGGCGAACACCGGGGAGCTGTTTTTT. Translated, it gives CASSLGLAANTGELFF. Full variable domain (missing parts from reference TRBV7-8 and TRBJ2-2): GAGVSQSPRYKVAKRGQDVALRCDPISGHVSLFWYQQALGQGPEFLTYFQNEAQLDKSGLPSDRFFAERPEGSVSTLKIQRTQQEDSAVYLCASSLGLAANTGELFFGEGSRLTVL.

The chain joins TRBV2 to TRBJ1-5; no clear D gene. In germline, CDR1 is SNHLY, CDR2 FYNNEI. The CDR3 runs 13 residues. Trimming removed 6 bases at V and 5 bases at J, with 11 bases between. CDR3 coding DNA: TGTGCCAGCAGGGTTGAAAGGGATCAGCCCCAGCATTTT. Its protein product is CASRVERDQPQHF.

This chain joins TRBV12-3 or TRBV12-4 and TRBJ1-5; D perhaps matches TRBD1 (5 bases). The CDR3 is 14 amino acids. V was trimmed by 3 bases and J by 5 bases, leaving 11 bases between them. The CDR3 DNA follows: TGTGCCAGCAGTTTTGAAGGGGCGGATCAGCCCCAGCATTTT. Translated: CASSFEGADQPQHF.

This clonotype turned up a few times. The junction departs from the called germline gene at one end, perhaps through a read error. The chain combines TRBV11-2 with TRBJ1-1; D may be TRBD1 (6 bases). CDR3 length: 15 amino acids. From germline, CDR1 is SGHAT and CDR2 FQNNGV. The CDR3 reads CASTLRRGMGTEAFF. CDR3 nucleotides: TGTGCCAGCACCTTAAGGAGGGGGATGGGCACTGAAGCTTTCTTT.

The chain couples TRBV2 to TRBJ2-7, with D unclear. The CDR3 covers 13 residues. Between the trimmed V and J ends, which lost 6 bases and 0 bases, there was a span of 9 bases. Germline CDR1 reads SNHLY; CDR2 reads FYNNEI. The CDR3 DNA reads TGTGCCAGCAGCCCGTATACCTCCTACGAGCAGTACTTC. This gives the protein CASSPYTSYEQYF. The variable domain in full, with the rest retrieved from reference TRBV2 and TRBJ2-7, is EPEVTQTPSHQVTQMGQEVILRCVPISNHLYFYWYRQILGQKVEFLVSFYNNEISEKSEIFDDQFSVERPDGSNFTLKIRSTKLEDSAMYFCASSPYTSYEQYFGPGTRLTVT.

The chain employs TRBV9 and TRBJ2-5, with 9 bases fitting TRBD1. CDR3 size: 15 residues. V was clipped by 1 base and J by 4 bases; unmatched bases: 5. Germline V lookup: CDR1 SGDLS, CDR2 YYNGEE. In DNA, the CDR3 is TGTGCCAGCAGCGTACCGGGACAGGGACGAGAGACCCAGTACTTC. This gives the protein CASSVPGQGRETQYF.

The sample holds one count of this clonotype. An end of the junction does not agree with germline; a read error may underlie this. The chain joins TRBV10-3 to TRBJ1-2; D gene uncertain. The CDR3 spans 17 residues. The germline V gene has CDR1 ENHRY and CDR2 SYGVKD. CDR3 in DNA: TGTGCCATCAGTGAGTCGAGATTATCTTCCGCTAACTATGGCTACGCCTTC. It specifies CAISESRLSSANYGYAF.

The chain couples TRBV5-5 to TRBJ2-7, with TRBD1 matching over 8 bases. The CDR3 sequence is 17 residues long. Looked up from germline, CDR1 is SGHKS and CDR2 is YYEKEE (reference sequence). V was clipped by 2 bases and J by 1 base; unmatched bases: 11. Written as DNA, the CDR3 is TGTGCCAGCAGCTTAAGGCCAGGTCGGACAGGGTCCTACGAGCAGTACTTC. Translation: CASSLRPGRTGSYEQYF.

There are a few counts of this clonotype. The genes are TRBV5-1 and TRBJ2-7; D remains unclear. The ends were cut back, 1 base at V and 4 bases at J, with 9 bases in the middle. This CDR3 comprises 13 residues. Germline lookup yields CDR1 SGHRS and CDR2 YFSETQ. CDR3 residues: CASSLSVSYEQYF. In DNA, the CDR3 is TGCGCCAGCAGCTTGAGTGTCTCTTACGAGCAGTACTTC.

The chain employs TRBV7-2 and TRBJ2-7; D call uncertain. Germline V gives CDR1 SGHTA, CDR2 FQGNSA. V was pared by 6 bases and J by 3 bases, with 21 bases between. This CDR3 has 16 amino acids. The CDR3 sequence: CASSYSNRPAFYEQYF. For the CDR3, the DNA is TGTGCCAGCAGTTACTCGAATAGACCGGCCTTCTACGAGCAGTACTTC.

This clonotype showed up many times. This rearrangement joins TRBV29-1 to TRBJ1-2; D uncertain. Germline V gene sequence: CDR1 SQVTM, CDR2 ANQGSEA. Trimming pared 6 bases from V and 3 bases from J, leaving 5 bases between. The CDR3 contains 10 residues. The CDR3, as DNA: TGCAGCGTGAAAGACTATGGCTACACCTTC. It specifies CSVKDYGYTF.

This clonotype was seen a handful of times. The genes are TRBV7-9 and TRBJ2-5, with 12 bases matching TRBD1. In germline, CDR1 is SEHNR, CDR2 FQNEAQ (reference sequence). The V and J ends lost 8 bases and 1 base, in that order; junction bases with no gene match: 5. This CDR3 has 15 residues. CDR3 residues: CASGLGQGAQETQYF. The CDR3 DNA is TGTGCCAGCGGGTTGGGACAGGGGGCCCAAGAGACCCAGTACTTC.

V is TRBV6-5 and J is TRBJ2-6; D gene ambiguous. CDR3 size: 13 residues. With 8 bases removed from V and 3 bases from J, the gap between germline ends came to 8 bases. Germline V lookup: CDR1 MNHEY, CDR2 SVGAGI. The CDR3 region is CASLLIGANVLTF. The CDR3 bases are TGTGCCAGCTTGCTAATTGGGGCCAACGTCCTGACTTTC.

This clonotype was seen a handful of times. J is TRBJ1-5 and V is TRBV7-6; TRBD1 matches 7 bases. Looked up from germline, CDR1 is SGHVS and CDR2 is FNYEAQ. CDR3 length equals 13 residues. Trimming took 5 bases from V and 9 from J; bases not matched to a gene: 7. CDR3 region: CASSPRTGGPQHF. CDR3 bases: TGTGCCAGCAGCCCCCGGACAGGAGGGCCCCAGCATTTT.

This clonotype was seen at least ten times. The chain links TRBV20-1 to TRBJ1-1, with 9 bases that match TRBD1. Germline CDR1 reads DFQATT; CDR2 reads SNEGSKA (reference sequence). The CDR3 sequence is 15 residues long. J lost 0 bases, V lost 4 bases, and 6 bases had no gene match. The CDR3 coding sequence is TGCAGTGCTAAGGGACAGGGCGATATGAACACTGAAGCTTTCTTT. It specifies CSAKGQGDMNTEAFF.

This rearrangement joins TRBV7-6 to TRBJ2-7; 7 nucleotides line up with TRBD1. CDR1 SGHVS and CDR2 FNYEAQ come from the germline V gene. Trimming took 6 bases from V and 6 from J; bases not matched to a gene: 8. This CDR3 is built from 13 residues. In DNA form, the CDR3 reads TGTGCCAGCAGTTCATTGACAGGGACCGAGCAGTACTTC. Its protein product is CASSSLTGTEQYF.

The J gene is TRBJ1-5, the V gene TRBV10-2, with D hard to call. V was cut by 0 bases and J by 6 bases, with 3 bases left in between. CDR1 is WSHSY and CDR2 is SAAADI in the germline V gene. CDR3 length: 12 residues. The CDR3 DNA reads as TGCGCCAGCAGTGAGTCGAGTCAGCCCCAGCATTTT. Its protein is CASSESSQPQHF.

A remark on this clonotype: One end of the junction fails to match germline, which may point to a read error. CDR3 amino acids: CASSLWDSNQPQHF. The CDR3 DNA is TGCGCCAGCAGCTTGTGGGATAGCAATCAGCCCCAGCATTTT. The gene calls are TRBV5-5 and TRBJ1-5; D gene unclear. Germline V gene data show CDR1 as SGHKS and CDR2 as YYEKEE (reference sequence). The CDR3 covers 14 residues.

The chain's CDR3 is CASSVLYTEAFF. The CDR3 DNA is TGTGCCAGCAGCGTTTTATACACTGAAGCTTTCTTT. This chain uses TRBV7-2 with TRBJ1-1, with D hard to call. In germline, CDR1 is SGHTA, CDR2 FQGNSA. CDR3 length: 12 amino acids. V was clipped by 5 bases and J by 3 bases, with 7 bases between them.